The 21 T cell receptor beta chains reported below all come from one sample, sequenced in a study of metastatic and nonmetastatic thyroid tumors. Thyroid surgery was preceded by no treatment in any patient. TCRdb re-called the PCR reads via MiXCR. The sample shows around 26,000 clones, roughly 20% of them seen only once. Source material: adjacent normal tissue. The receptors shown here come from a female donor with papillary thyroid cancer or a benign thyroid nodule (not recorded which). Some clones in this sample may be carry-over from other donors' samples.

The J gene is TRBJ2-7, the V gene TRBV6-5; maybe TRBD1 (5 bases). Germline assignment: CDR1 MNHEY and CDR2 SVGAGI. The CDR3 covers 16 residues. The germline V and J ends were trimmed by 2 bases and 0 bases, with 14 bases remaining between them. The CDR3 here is CASSYSTGTSSYEQYF. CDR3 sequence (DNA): TGTGCCAGCAGTTACAGTACAGGAACGAGCTCCTACGAGCAGTACTTC.

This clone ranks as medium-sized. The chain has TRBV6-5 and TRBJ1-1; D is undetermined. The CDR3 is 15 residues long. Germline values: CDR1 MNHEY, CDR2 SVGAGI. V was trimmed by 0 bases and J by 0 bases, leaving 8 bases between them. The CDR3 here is CASSYSRVMNTEAFF. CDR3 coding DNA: TGTGCCAGCAGTTACTCGAGGGTCATGAACACTGAAGCTTTCTTT.

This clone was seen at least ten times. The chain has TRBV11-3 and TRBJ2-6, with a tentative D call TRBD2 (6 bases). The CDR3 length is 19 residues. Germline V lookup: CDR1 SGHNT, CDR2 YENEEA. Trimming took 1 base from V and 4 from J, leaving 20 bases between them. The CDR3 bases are TGTGCCAGCAGCTTAGGCCTTCAGGGACCCCGGGGGGGGGCCAACGTCCTGACTTTC. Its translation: CASSLGLQGPRGGANVLTF.

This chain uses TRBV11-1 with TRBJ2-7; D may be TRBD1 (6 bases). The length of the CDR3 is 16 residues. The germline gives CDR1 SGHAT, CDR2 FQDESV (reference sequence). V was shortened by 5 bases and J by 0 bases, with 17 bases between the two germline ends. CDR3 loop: CASSTDAGQSSYEQYF. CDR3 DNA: TGTGCCAGCAGCACAGACGCTGGACAGTCCTCCTACGAGCAGTACTTC.

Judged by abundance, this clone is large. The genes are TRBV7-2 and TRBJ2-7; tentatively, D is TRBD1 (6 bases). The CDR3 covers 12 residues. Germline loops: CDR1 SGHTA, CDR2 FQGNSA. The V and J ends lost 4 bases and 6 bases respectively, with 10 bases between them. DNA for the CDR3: TGTGCCAGCAGCTCACAGGGTTTCGAGCAGTACTTC. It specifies CASSSQGFEQYF. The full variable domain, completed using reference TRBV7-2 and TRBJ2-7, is GAGVSQSPSNKVTEKGKDVELRCDPISGHTALYWYRQSLGQGLEFLIYFQGNSAPDKSGLPSDRFSAERTGGSVSTLTIQRTQQEDSAVYLCASSSQGFEQYFGPGTRLTVT.

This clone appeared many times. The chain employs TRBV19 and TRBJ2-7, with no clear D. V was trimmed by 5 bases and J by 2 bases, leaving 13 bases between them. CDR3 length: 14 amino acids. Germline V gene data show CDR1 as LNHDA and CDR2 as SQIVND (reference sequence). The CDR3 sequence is CASSRWNQPYEQYF. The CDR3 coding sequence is TGTGCCAGTAGTCGTTGGAATCAACCCTACGAGCAGTACTTC.

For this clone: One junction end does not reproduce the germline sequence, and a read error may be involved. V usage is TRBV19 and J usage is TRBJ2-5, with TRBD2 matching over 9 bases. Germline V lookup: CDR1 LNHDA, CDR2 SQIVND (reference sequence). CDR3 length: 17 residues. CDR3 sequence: CAGGGMREGPGQETPYF. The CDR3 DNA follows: TGTGCCGGGGGGGGAATGCGGGAGGGCCCGGGCCAAGAGACCCCGTACTTC.

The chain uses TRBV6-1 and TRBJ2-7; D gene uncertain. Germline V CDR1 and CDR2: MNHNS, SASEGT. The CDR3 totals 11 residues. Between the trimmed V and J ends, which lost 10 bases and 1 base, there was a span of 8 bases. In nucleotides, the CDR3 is TGTGCCAATGGGCAGTCCTACGAGCAGTACTTC. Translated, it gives CANGQSYEQYF.

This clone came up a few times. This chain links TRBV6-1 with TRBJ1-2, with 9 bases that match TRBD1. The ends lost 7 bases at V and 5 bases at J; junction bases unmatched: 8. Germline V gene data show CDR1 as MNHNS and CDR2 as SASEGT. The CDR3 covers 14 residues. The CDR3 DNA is TGTGCCAGCATACGGGGACAGGGCGGGTATGGCTACACCTTC. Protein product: CASIRGQGGYGYTF.

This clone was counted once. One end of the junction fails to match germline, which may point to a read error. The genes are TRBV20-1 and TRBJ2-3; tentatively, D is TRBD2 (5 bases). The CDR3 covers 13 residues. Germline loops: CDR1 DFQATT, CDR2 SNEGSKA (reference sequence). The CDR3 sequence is CSVRAADGNTQYF. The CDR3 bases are TGCAGTGTTAGAGCGGCAGATGGAAATACGCAGTATTTT.

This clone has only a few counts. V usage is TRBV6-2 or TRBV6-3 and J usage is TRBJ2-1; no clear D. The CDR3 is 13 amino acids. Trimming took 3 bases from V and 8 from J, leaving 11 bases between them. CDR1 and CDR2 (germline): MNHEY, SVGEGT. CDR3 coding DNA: TGTGCCAGCAGTTATCTCACCCAGGATGAGCAGTTCTTC. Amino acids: CASSYLTQDEQFF.

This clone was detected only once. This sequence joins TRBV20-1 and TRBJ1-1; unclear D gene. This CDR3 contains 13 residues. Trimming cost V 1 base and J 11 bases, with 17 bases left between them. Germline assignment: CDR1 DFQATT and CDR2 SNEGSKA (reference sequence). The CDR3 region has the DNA TGCAGTGCTAGAGTGTGGGATAACGATGATGCTTTCTTT. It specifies CSARVWDNDDAFF.

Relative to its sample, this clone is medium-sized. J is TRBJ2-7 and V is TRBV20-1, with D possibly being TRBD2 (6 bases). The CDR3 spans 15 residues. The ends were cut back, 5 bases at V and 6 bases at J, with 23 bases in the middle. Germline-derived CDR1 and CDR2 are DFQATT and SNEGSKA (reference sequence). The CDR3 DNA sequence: TGCAGTGCTGACCCGATAGGGGACTCACCTGCCGAGCAGTACTTC. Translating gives CSADPIGDSPAEQYF.

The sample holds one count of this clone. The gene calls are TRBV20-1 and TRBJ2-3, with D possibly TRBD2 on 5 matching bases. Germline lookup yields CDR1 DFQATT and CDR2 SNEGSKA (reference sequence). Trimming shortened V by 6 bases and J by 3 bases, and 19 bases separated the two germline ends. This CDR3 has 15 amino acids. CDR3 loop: CSARKRNGGTDTQYF. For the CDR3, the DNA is TGCAGTGCCCGGAAGAGGAATGGCGGGACAGATACGCAGTATTTT.

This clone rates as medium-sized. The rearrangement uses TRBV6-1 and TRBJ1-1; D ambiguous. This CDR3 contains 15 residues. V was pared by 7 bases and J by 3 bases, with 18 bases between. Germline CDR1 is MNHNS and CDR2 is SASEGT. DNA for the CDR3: TGTGCCAGCACCATCGGTCTCCCGGTAGACACTGAAGCTTTCTTT. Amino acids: CASTIGLPVDTEAFF.

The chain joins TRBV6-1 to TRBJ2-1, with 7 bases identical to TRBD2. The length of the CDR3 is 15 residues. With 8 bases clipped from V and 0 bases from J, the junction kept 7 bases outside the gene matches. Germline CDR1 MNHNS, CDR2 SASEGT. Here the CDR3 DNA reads TGTGCCAGCTGCTTAGCGGGCCCCTCCTACAATGAGCAGTTCTTC. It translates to CASCLAGPSYNEQFF.

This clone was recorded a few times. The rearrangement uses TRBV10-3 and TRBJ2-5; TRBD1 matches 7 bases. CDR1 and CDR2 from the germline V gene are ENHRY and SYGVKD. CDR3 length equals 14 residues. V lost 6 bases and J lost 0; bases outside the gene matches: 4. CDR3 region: CAIRLGQDQETQYF. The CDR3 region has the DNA TGTGCCATCAGACTCGGACAGGACCAAGAGACCCAGTACTTC.

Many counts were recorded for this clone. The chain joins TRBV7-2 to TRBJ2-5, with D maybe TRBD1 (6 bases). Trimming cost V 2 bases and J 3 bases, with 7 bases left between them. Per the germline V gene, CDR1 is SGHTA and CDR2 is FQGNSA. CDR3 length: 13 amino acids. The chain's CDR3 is CASSLSGEETQYF. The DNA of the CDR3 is TGTGCCAGCAGCTTATCAGGGGAAGAGACCCAGTACTTC.

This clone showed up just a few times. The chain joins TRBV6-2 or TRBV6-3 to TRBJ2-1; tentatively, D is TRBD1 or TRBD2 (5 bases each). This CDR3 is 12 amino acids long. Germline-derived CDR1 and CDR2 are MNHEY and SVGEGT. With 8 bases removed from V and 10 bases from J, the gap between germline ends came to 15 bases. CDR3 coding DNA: TGTGCCAGCGGGGCGTTATGGGGGGAGCAGTTCTTC. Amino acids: CASGALWGEQFF.

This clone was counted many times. CDR3 sequence reads: CASSPGVGHGTYEQYF. The DNA for the CDR3 is TGCGCCAGCAGCCCAGGGGTGGGACACGGAACCTACGAGCAGTACTTC. The chain has TRBV4-3 and TRBJ2-7; D is perhaps TRBD1 (6 bases). CDR1 is LGHNA, CDR2 YSLEER, per germline. The CDR3 runs to 16 residues. Trimming pared 4 bases from V and 2 bases from J, leaving 18 bases between.

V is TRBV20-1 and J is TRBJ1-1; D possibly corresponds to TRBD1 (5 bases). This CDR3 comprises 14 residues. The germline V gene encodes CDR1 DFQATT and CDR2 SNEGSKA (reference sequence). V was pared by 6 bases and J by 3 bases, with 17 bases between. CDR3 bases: TGCAGTGCACAACCGTGGGGGGGGGACACTGAAGCTTTCTTT. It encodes CSAQPWGGDTEAFF.